This TCR beta chain appears in the sequencing data of a study of shared clonotypes between healthy human individuals. Sorted-subset replicate PCR reactions were performed with about 200 ng DNA, corresponding to roughly 30,000 T cell genomes. Using immunoSEQ multiplex PCR, the repertoire was profiled, and TCRdb retains in-frame clones only, with some absent. The sample has around 320,000 clones; over 75% are singletons. Healthy and HIV-negative, the adult donors had no recent acute infections or vaccinations. CD45RO+ cells joined CCR7-negative CD45RA+ TemRA cells to form CD8 memory. Trimming removed 5 bases at V and 0 bases at J, with 11 bases between. The germline gives CDR1 SQVTM, CDR2 ANQGSEA. The CDR3 is 15 amino acids.

V gene TRBV29-1 combines with J gene TRBJ2-6, with no clear D. Sequencing input: memory CD8+ T cells sorted from blood. Subset defined: CD45RO+ cells pooled with CCR7-negative TemRA cells. The TCR originated in a man aged 18 to 30 in good health. The CDR3: CSVLGGPSGANVLTF. The CDR3 DNA sequence: TGCAGCGTTCTAGGCGGACCCTCTGGGGCCAACGTCCTGACTTTC.